The rows below give T cell receptor beta chains drawn from one sample of a study of blood T cell repertoires in COVID-19. Produced via immunoSEQ multiplex PCR; TCRdb's table is partial and in-frame only. The sample includes some 150,000 clones, around 85% of them seen just once. Sequences were obtained from peripheral blood. Every receptor here comes from a man in his sixties who had recovered from COVID-19. Each CDR3 is given with its conserved first and last residue. D genes are given only for firm matches. Size is stated for part of the rows, as once, few or many counts, or as a class when the clone is expanded.

D: TRBD1
V: TRBV3-1/TRBV3-2
J: TRBJ1-2
size: few
CDR3: CASSQYKTGTYGYTF
DNA: TGTGCCAGCAGCCAATATAAGACAGGGACTTATGGCTACACCTTC

D: NA
V: TRBV7-2
J: TRBJ2-7
size: NA
CDR3: CASSLEGRAYEQYF
DNA: TGTGCCAGCAGCTTAGAGGGCAGGGCCTACGAGCAGTACTTC

D: TRBD1
V: TRBV6-5
J: TRBJ1-1
size: NA
CDR3: CASTKGGQRNTEAFF
DNA: TGTGCCAGCACCAAGGGGGGACAGCGGAACACTGAAGCTTTCTTT

D: TRBD2
V: TRBV9
J: TRBJ2-3
size: NA
CDR3: CASSVNSGATDTQYF
DNA: TGTGCCAGCAGCGTTAATAGCGGGGCTACAGATACGCAGTATTTT

D: NA
V: TRBV7-8
J: TRBJ1-1
size: NA
CDR3: CASSLPSQNTEAFF
DNA: TGTGCCAGCAGCTTACCTAGTCAGAACACTGAAGCTTTCTTT

D: NA
V: TRBV3-1/TRBV3-2
J: TRBJ1-1
size: NA
CDR3: CASSHTGAEAFF
DNA: TGTGCCAGCAGTCACACGGGAGCTGAAGCTTTCTTT

D: NA
V: TRBV6-4
J: TRBJ1-1
size: NA
CDR3: CASSLTGNTEAFF
DNA: TGTGCCAGCAGTTTAACAGGGAACACTGAAGCTTTCTTT

D: TRBD2
V: TRBV5-1
J: TRBJ2-5
size: NA
CDR3: CASSFTSGVQETQYF
DNA: TGCGCCAGCAGCTTCACTAGCGGGGTTCAAGAGACCCAGTACTTC

D: NA
V: TRBV19
J: TRBJ2-7
size: NA
CDR3: CASIGGVAYEQYF
DNA: TGTGCCAGTATCGGAGGAGTGGCCTACGAGCAGTACTTC

D: NA
V: TRBV29-1
J: TRBJ2-5
size: once
CDR3: CSVPRGETQYF
DNA: TGCAGCGTCCCCCGGGGAGAGACCCAGTACTTC

D: NA
V: TRBV7-2
J: TRBJ2-1
size: NA
CDR3: CASSLGLHNEQFF
DNA: TGTGCCAGCAGCTTAGGGCTCCACAATGAGCAGTTCTTC

D: NA
V: TRBV27
J: TRBJ1-2
size: few
CDR3: CASSPSTDIYGYTF
DNA: TGTGCCAGCAGTCCCTCGACAGATATCTATGGCTACACCTTC

D: TRBD2
V: TRBV15
J: TRBJ2-5
size: once
CDR3: CATSGRTSGGETQYF
DNA: TGTGCCACCAGCGGGCGGACTAGCGGTGGGGAGACCCAGTACTTC

D: TRBD1
V: TRBV2
J: TRBJ1-1
size: NA
CDR3: CASSGGTGNTEAFF
DNA: TGTGCCAGCAGTGGAGGGACAGGGAACACTGAAGCTTTCTTT

D: NA
V: TRBV3-1/TRBV3-2
J: TRBJ1-1
size: NA
CDR3: CASSQVVGGNTEAFF
DNA: TGTGCCAGCAGCCAAGTGGTCGGAGGGAACACTGAAGCTTTCTTT

D: NA
V: TRBV5-6
J: TRBJ1-1
size: NA
CDR3: CASSSSSPGAFF
DNA: TGTGCCAGCAGCAGTTCGAGCCCAGGGGCTTTCTTT

D: NA
V: TRBV5-6
J: TRBJ2-7
size: NA
CDR3: CASSLPVGEQYF
DNA: TGTGCCAGCAGCTTGCCCGTCGGCGAGCAGTACTTC

D: NA
V: TRBV2
J: TRBJ2-1
size: NA
CDR3: CASKEVSSYNEQFF
DNA: TGTGCCAGCAAGGAGGTTTCCTCCTACAATGAGCAGTTCTTC

D: TRBD2
V: TRBV2
J: TRBJ2-5
size: once
CDR3: CACAGSSGGATKTQYF
DNA: TGTGCCTGCGCGGGTTCTAGCGGGGGGGCCACGAAGACCCAGTACTTC

D: NA
V: TRBV18
J: TRBJ2-2
size: NA
CDR3: CASSPDVGGRTGELFF
DNA: TGTGCCAGCTCACCAGACGTCGGGGGGCGCACCGGGGAGCTGTTTTTT

D: NA
V: TRBV14
J: TRBJ1-1
size: NA
CDR3: CASTPMDEGMNTEAFF
DNA: TGTGCCAGCACCCCGATGGATGAGGGAATGAACACTGAAGCTTTCTTT

D: TRBD2
V: TRBV18
J: TRBJ2-1
size: NA
CDR3: CASSLAGGHGNFQDEQFF
DNA: TGTGCCAGCTCACTAGCGGGGGGGCATGGTAACTTCCAAGATGAGCAGTTCTTC

D: NA
V: TRBV5-4
J: TRBJ2-7
size: NA
CDR3: CASSLAPLTGPVEYEQYF
DNA: TGTGCCAGCAGCTTGGCCCCGCTAACAGGGCCTGTGGAATACGAGCAGTACTTC

D: NA
V: TRBV29-1
J: TRBJ2-6
size: NA
CDR3: CSAPTQGPSGANVLTF
DNA: TGCAGCGCTCCTACGCAGGGGCCTTCTGGGGCCAACGTCCTGACTTTC

D: NA
V: TRBV18
J: TRBJ2-7
size: NA
CDR3: CASSPPVPNYEQYF
DNA: TGTGCCAGCTCACCACCGGTCCCTAACTACGAGCAGTACTTC

D: NA
V: TRBV19
J: TRBJ2-3
size: few
CDR3: CASSTPFTDTQYF
DNA: TGTGCCAGTAGTACCCCTTTCACAGATACGCAGTATTTT

D: NA
V: TRBV5-1
J: TRBJ2-3
size: NA
CDR3: CASSPFTDTQYF
DNA: TGCGCCAGCAGCCCCTTTACAGATACGCAGTATTTT

D: TRBD1
V: TRBV7-9
J: TRBJ2-1
size: once
CDR3: CASSSIGGTGYYWVDEQFF
DNA: TGTGCCAGCAGTTCTATTGGGGGGACAGGGTATTACTGGGTGGATGAGCAGTTCTTC

D: NA
V: TRBV7-2
J: TRBJ1-5
size: NA
CDR3: CASSYEDSSNVAQHF
DNA: TGTGCCAGCAGCTACGAGGACAGTTCGAACGTGGCCCAGCATTTT

D: TRBD2
V: TRBV6-2/TRBV6-3
J: TRBJ2-6
size: NA
CDR3: CASSPLGSGGISGANVLTF
DNA: TGTGCCAGCAGTCCCCTGGGTAGCGGGGGGATCTCTGGGGCCAACGTCCTGACTTTC

D: TRBD1
V: TRBV29-1
J: TRBJ2-5
size: NA
CDR3: CSVDRGGQETQYF
DNA: TGCAGCGTGGACAGGGGAGGGCAAGAGACCCAGTACTTC

D: TRBD1
V: TRBV24-1
J: TRBJ2-7
size: NA
CDR3: CATSDPGQTYEQYF
DNA: TGTGCCACCAGTGATCCGGGACAGACCTACGAGCAGTACTTC

D: TRBD1
V: TRBV18
J: TRBJ1-2
size: NA
CDR3: CASSPIARQGADGYTF
DNA: TGTGCCAGCTCACCCATAGCTCGACAGGGGGCCGATGGCTACACCTTC

D: NA
V: TRBV6-5
J: TRBJ1-6
size: NA
CDR3: CASTEGTADSPLHF
DNA: TGTGCCAGCACCGAGGGAACCGCGGATTCACCCCTCCACTTT

D: NA
V: TRBV30
J: TRBJ1-2
size: NA
CDR3: CACTGSGYGYTF
DNA: TGTGCCTGCACAGGGTCGGGGTATGGCTACACCTTC

D: TRBD1
V: TRBV27
J: TRBJ1-6
size: NA
CDR3: CASSSTGTGAYNSPLHF
DNA: TGTGCCAGCAGTAGCACCGGGACAGGGGCCTATAATTCACCCCTCCACTTT